This TCR beta chain was sequenced in a study of glioma-infiltrating T cells after dendritic cell vaccination. Repertoires were generated with immunoSEQ multiplex PCR, while TCRdb's copy carries only in-frame clones and drops some. Of under 130,000 clones in the sample, about 90% were seen once. Time point here: after dendritic cell vaccination, including at tumor progression/relapse. The CDR3 consists of 18 residues. After removal of 1 base from V and 3 bases from J, the junction contained 4 bases not matched to a gene. The germline CDR1 and CDR2 sequences are SGHTA and FQGNSA. The V call is TRBV7-2, the J call TRBJ2-2, with 14 bases identical to TRBD2. The sequencing here drew on blood, taken after dendritic cell vaccination. This TCR came from a human donor with glioblastoma. CDR3 DNA sequence: TGTGCCAGCAGCTTAGGACTAGCGGGAGGGCCGCACACCGGGGAGCTGTTTTTT. This translates into CASSLGLAGGPHTGELFF.